The 14 T cell receptor beta chains in this list originate from one sample, sequenced in a study of blood T cells in healthy people across ages. A sample-barcoded 5' primer and a J-beta primer mix were used in a second PCR of roughly 6 to 11 cycles. MiXCR was run by TCRdb on the 5' RACE reads, yielding one entry per CDR3 protein. The data show about 1.1 million distinct CDR3 sequences, with more than 30% seen just once and approximately 14% held by the top ten. Sequencing was performed on blood. These TCRs come from a man in his late teens or twenties in good health.

The chain uses TRBV10-3 and TRBJ2-1; 7 positions match TRBD1. In germline, CDR1 is ENHRY, CDR2 SYGVKD. The J segment lost 7 bases and the V segment lost 4 bases, leaving 4 bases of the junction unmatched. This CDR3 comprises 13 residues. The CDR3 DNA reads TGTGCCATCAGTGGCTACAGGGGAAATGAGCAGTTCTTC. Amino acids: CAISGYRGNEQFF.

The chain uses TRBV12-3 or TRBV12-4 and TRBJ2-2, with 7 positions matching TRBD1. J was trimmed by 6 bases and V by 5 bases; bases with no gene match: 9. This CDR3 is 15 amino acids long. The CDR3 protein is CASSRTGSGAGELFF. For the CDR3, the DNA is TGTGCCAGCAGTCGGACAGGCTCAGGGGCCGGGGAGCTGTTTTTT.

The chain uses TRBV5-1 and TRBJ2-7; 7 nucleotides align to TRBD2. The CDR3 has 14 amino acids. Trimming cost V 0 bases and J 4 bases; bases outside gene matches: 4. The germline V gene has CDR1 SGHRS and CDR2 YFSETQ. The CDR3 here is CASSLDAGDYEQYF. The CDR3 DNA is TGCGCCAGCAGCTTGGATGCGGGGGATTACGAGCAGTACTTC.

This clonotype was counted between two and nine times. The chain employs TRBV27 and TRBJ2-1; D possibly matches TRBD1 or TRBD2 (5 bases each). Germline loops: CDR1 MNHEY, CDR2 SMNVEV (reference sequence). The CDR3 contains 14 residues. V was trimmed by 1 base and J by 7 bases, leaving 11 bases between them. CDR3 region: CASSLWGRRNEQFF. The CDR3 DNA sequence: TGTGCCAGCAGTTTATGGGGACGAAGAAATGAGCAGTTCTTC.

With regard to this clonotype: A far larger clone differs by one base, so this is likely a read error. The chain links TRBV7-9 to TRBJ2-4; D gene ambiguous. The CDR3 runs to 11 residues. V lost 4 bases and J 13 bases, leaving 11 bases between the germline ends. Looked up from germline, CDR1 is SEHNR and CDR2 is FQNEAQ (reference sequence). CDR3: CASSSPYGQYF. CDR3 in DNA: TGTGCCAGCAGCTCCCCCTACGGGCAGTACTTC. Looking up the rest from reference TRBV7-9 and TRBJ2-4 gives the full variable domain: DTGVSQNPRHKITKRGQNVTFRCDPISEHNRLYWYRQTLGQGPEFLTYFQNEAQLEKSRLLSDRFSAERPKGSFSTLEIQRTEQGDSAMYLCASSSPYGQYFGAGTRLSVL.

The chain combines TRBV12-3 or TRBV12-4 with TRBJ1-6; 7 nucleotides match TRBD1. J was trimmed by 0 bases and V by 6 bases; bases with no gene match: 2. This CDR3 spans 15 amino acids. This chain's CDR3 is CASRRDSSYNSPLHF. DNA for the CDR3: TGTGCCAGCAGGAGGGACAGCTCCTATAATTCACCCCTCCACTTT.

The V and J genes are TRBV7-9 and TRBJ2-7; D gene ambiguous. The V gene's germline CDR1 is SEHNR and CDR2 FQNEAQ (reference sequence). This CDR3 is built from 13 residues. Trimming cost V 3 bases and J 3 bases, with 9 bases left between them. CDR3 sequence: CASSFGPHYEQYF. The DNA for the CDR3 is TGTGCCAGCAGCTTTGGACCGCACTACGAGCAGTACTTC.

This clonotype was picked up a small number of times. The gene calls are TRBV4-3 and TRBJ2-1; 9 bases align to TRBD1. Germline-derived CDR1 and CDR2 are LGHNA and YSLEER. This CDR3 is 17 amino acids long. Unmatched junction bases numbered 11, after V lost 0 bases and J lost 8 bases. The CDR3 region is CASSQDLVQGATDEQFF. CDR3 DNA sequence: TGCGCCAGCAGCCAAGATCTCGTACAGGGGGCTACCGATGAGCAGTTCTTC.

The chain recombines TRBV27 with TRBJ2-1; 16 bases are a match to TRBD2. V shed 6 bases, J shed 8 bases, and the junction held 19 bases outside the gene matches. Germline CDR1 MNHEY, CDR2 SMNVEV (reference sequence). This CDR3 is built from 20 residues. The CDR3 coding sequence is TGTGCCAGCAGCCTGAAAAGGGGACTAGCGGGGGGGCCTAGGTACCATGAGCAGTTCTTC. Amino acid sequence: CASSLKRGLAGGPRYHEQFF.

CDR3 loop: CASSLRLAGGRFEQYF. The DNA of the CDR3 is TGTGCCAGCAGCCTCCGACTAGCGGGGGGTCGTTTCGAGCAGTACTTC. The gene calls are TRBV4-2 and TRBJ2-7; the match to TRBD2 covers 13 bases. V dropped 4 bases and J dropped 6; count of bases not matched to a gene: 9. This CDR3 has 16 amino acids. CDR1 is LGHNA and CDR2 is YNFKEQ in the germline V gene.

This chain connects TRBV25-1 to TRBJ1-2, with D possibly being TRBD1 (5 bases). Germline values: CDR1 MGHDK, CDR2 SYGVNS. This CDR3 is built from 15 residues. V lost 2 bases and J lost 7, with 17 bases in between. This CDR3 is CASSENSNHRGGYTF. CDR3 sequence (DNA): TGTGCCAGCAGTGAAAACTCTAACCATAGGGGTGGCTACACCTTC.

The chain has TRBV7-8 and TRBJ2-5; weak D call: TRBD2 (5 bases). CDR1 and CDR2 from the germline V gene are SGHVS and FQNEAQ. The CDR3 loop spans 12 amino acids. The germline V and J ends were trimmed by 1 base and 11 bases, with 11 bases remaining between them. The CDR3 coding sequence is TGTGCCAGCAGCTTAGTTGTGTGGGAGCAGTACTTC. It yields the protein CASSLVVWEQYF.

The chain joins TRBV9 to TRBJ1-4, with a possible D match to TRBD1 (5 bases). The germline V and J ends were trimmed by 4 bases and 1 base, with 17 bases remaining between them. Germline loops: CDR1 SGDLS, CDR2 YYNGEE. There are 17 residues in the CDR3. Here the CDR3 reads CASSQRDGTRTNEKLFF. Written as DNA, the CDR3 is TGTGCCAGCAGCCAACGGGACGGTACGAGAACTAATGAAAAACTGTTTTTT.

The chain recombines TRBV6-5 with TRBJ1-2, with D uncertain. The V and J ends lost 2 bases and 5 bases respectively, with 15 bases between them. The germline V gene has CDR1 MNHEY and CDR2 SVGAGI. The CDR3 spans 15 residues. The CDR3 region has the DNA TGTGCCAGCAGTTACGGGAAGTTTCTCGAATATGGCTACACCTTC. Its protein product is CASSYGKFLEYGYTF.